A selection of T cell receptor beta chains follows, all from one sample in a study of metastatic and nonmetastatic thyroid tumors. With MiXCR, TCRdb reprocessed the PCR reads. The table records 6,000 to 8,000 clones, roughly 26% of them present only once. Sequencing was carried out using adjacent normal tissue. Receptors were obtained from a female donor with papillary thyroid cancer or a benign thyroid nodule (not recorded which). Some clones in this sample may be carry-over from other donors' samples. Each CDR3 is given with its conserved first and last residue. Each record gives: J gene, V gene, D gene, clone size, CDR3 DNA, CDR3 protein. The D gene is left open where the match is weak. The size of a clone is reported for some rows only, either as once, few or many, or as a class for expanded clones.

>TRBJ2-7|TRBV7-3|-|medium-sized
TGTGCCAGCAGCCAAGGGGCGTACCCCCTTCCTAGCTCCTACGAGCAGTACTTC
CASSQGAYPLPSSYEQYF
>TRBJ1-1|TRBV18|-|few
TGTGCCAGCTCATCGACAGCTAACACTGAAGCTTTCTTT
CASSSTANTEAFF
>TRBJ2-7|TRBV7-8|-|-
TGTGCCAGCAGCTTATTCGCCTTGGTTGACACCTACGAGCAGTACTTC
CASSLFALVDTYEQYF
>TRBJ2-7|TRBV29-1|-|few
TGCAGCGTTGAAGGGCAGGGTTACGAGCAGTACTTC
CSVEGQGYEQYF
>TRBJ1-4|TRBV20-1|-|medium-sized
TGCAGTGCTAATCCTTTAACAGGGAACGGAGGTGAAAAACTGTTTTTT
CSANPLTGNGGEKLFF
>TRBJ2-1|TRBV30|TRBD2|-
TGTGCCCATAGCGGGAGTCTTTCCAATGAGCAGTTCTTC
CAHSGSLSNEQFF
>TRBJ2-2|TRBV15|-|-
TGTGCCACCAGCTTAAAGGGGTCCGGGGAGCTGTTTTTT
CATSLKGSGELFF
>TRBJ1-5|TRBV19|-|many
TGTGCCAGTAGTTACCGGACCCCAAGAAGGGATCAGCCCCAGCATTTT
CASSYRTPRRDQPQHF
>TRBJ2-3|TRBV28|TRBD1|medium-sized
TGTGCCAGCAGTCGCCCAGGGGGAGGCACAGATACGCAGTATTTT
CASSRPGGGTDTQYF
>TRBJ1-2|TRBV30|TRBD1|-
TGTGCCTGGAGTGGTCCGGGACAGTACTATGGCTACACCTTC
CAWSGPGQYYGYTF
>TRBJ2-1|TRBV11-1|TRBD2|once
TGTGCCAGCAGCCCTCTGGGAGGCGGGGGGTCCTACAATGAGCAGTTCTTC
CASSPLGGGGSYNEQFF
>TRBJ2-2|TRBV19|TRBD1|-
TGTGCCAGTAGTATGTTTGGACAGGGGTTAGAAACCGGGGAGCTGTTTTTT
CASSMFGQGLETGELFF
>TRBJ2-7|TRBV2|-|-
TGTGCCAGCAGCGGGACAAAGACCTACGAGCAGTACTTC
CASSGTKTYEQYF
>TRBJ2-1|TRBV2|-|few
TGTGCCAGCAGTGAGTCTGAGTTATGGTACAATGAGCAGTTCTTC
CASSESELWYNEQFF
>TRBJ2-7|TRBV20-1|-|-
TGCAGTGCTAGAGCCAGGAACGCCTACGAGCAGTACTTC
CSARARNAYEQYF
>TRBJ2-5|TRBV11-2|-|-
TGTGCCAGCAACAACGGTGCTTTAGAGACCCAGTACTTC
CASNNGALETQYF